A single T cell receptor (beta chain) is shown here with its context. The antigen remains unidentified. Germline CDR1 reads MNHNS; CDR2 reads SASEGT. The CDR3 is made up of 14 amino acids. The V gene end was trimmed by 4 bases and the J gene end by 7 bases; junction bases not matched to a gene: 8. The source of the sample is a study of cytomegalovirus exposure and HLA in healthy donors. Study results and caveats: A missense variant in DCLRE1C was later tied to TCR beta V- and J-gene trimming. The classifier, whose performance was assessed in both the original and validation cohorts, reportedly diagnosed cytomegalovirus status with high specificity and sensitivity. In an earlier analysis, productive rearrangement rates for most beta V segments clustered near 87% or 30%.

The PCR was carried out with 60 Vbeta primers and 13 Jbeta primers. Assay used: immunoSEQ multiplex PCR; TCRdb lists only in-frame clones, some missing. Of 150,000 to 200,000 clones listed, 80% are singletons. The chain couples TRBV6-1 to TRBJ1-2; 8 positions match TRBD1. This TCR was sampled from a young man in good health and CMV-seropositive. The source material was PBMCs. DNA for the CDR3: TGTGCCAGCAGTGCCAGGGGGCATGGGGGTGGCTACACCTTC. It codes for CASSARGHGGGYTF.